Listed below are T cell receptor beta chains from one sample, sequenced in a study of blood T cells in healthy people across ages. TCRdb called the 5' RACE reads again in MiXCR, with one record for every CDR3 protein. Of approximately 800,000 distinct CDR3 sequences listed, roughly 24% are singletons. This sample also appeared in a second study, on T cells of mothers and their children.

Sequencing input: blood. Every receptor here comes from a boy between 10 and 17 years old in good health. Both conserved end residues are part of each CDR3. D genes are given only for firm matches. The size entry is marked missing in some rows and otherwise reads once, few, many or a size class.

D	size	length	J	V	DNA	CDR3
TRBD2	.	15	TRBJ2-1	TRBV5-4	TGTGCCAGCAGCGGACCTAGCGGGGGGGCCTATGAGCAGTTCTTC	CASSGPSGGAYEQFF
TRBD2	.	16	TRBJ2-5	TRBV20-1	TGCAGCCCATCCGGGACTAGCGGGGGACCGGGAGGGACCCAGTACTTC	CSPSGTSGGPGGTQYF
TRBD2	.	13	TRBJ2-7	TRBV10-3	TGTGCCATCAGTGAGGATAGGCGGGGGGGCTTGTACTTC	CAISEDRRGGLYF
.	few	13	TRBJ2-7	TRBV7-2	TGTGCCAGCAGCTCCCTGGGGGGTGGCGAGCAGTACTTC	CASSSLGGGEQYF
.	.	14	TRBJ2-3	TRBV15	TGTGCCACCAGCGGGGGACATAGCACAGATACGCAGTATTTT	CATSGGHSTDTQYF
.	.	13	TRBJ2-3	TRBV4-2	TGTGTCAGCAGCAAAACGGTAGGAGATACGCAGTATTTT	CVSSKTVGDTQYF
TRBD1	.	16	TRBJ1-1	TRBV19	TGTGCCAGTACCGCTTGGGACAGGGGGGAGAACACTGAAGCTTTCTTT	CASTAWDRGENTEAFF
TRBD2	.	15	TRBJ2-3	TRBV6-1	TGTGCCAGCAGTGAACGTCGGGGGGGGAAAGATACGCAGTATTTT	CASSERRGGKDTQYF
.	few	13	TRBJ1-4	TRBV5-1	TGCGCCAGCAGCGACAGGAGGAATGAAAAACTGTTTTTT	CASSDRRNEKLFF
.	.	14	TRBJ2-7	TRBV6-5	TGTGCCAGCAGTTACTCGTCTGGGCCCTACGAGCAGTACTTC	CASSYSSGPYEQYF
TRBD1	.	16	TRBJ2-5	TRBV9	TGTGCCAGCAGCTCACCCAGACAGGGCCTAGGTGAGACCCAGTACTTC	CASSSPRQGLGETQYF
.	.	12	TRBJ2-5	TRBV29-1	TGCAGCGGCCGACTACCGTCGGAGACCCAGTACTTC	CSGRLPSETQYF
TRBD2	few	17	TRBJ2-4	TRBV2	TGTGCCAGCAGTGAACGGGTAGCGGGGGGATCCAAAAACATTCAGTACTTC	CASSERVAGGSKNIQYF
TRBD1	.	14	TRBJ1-6	TRBV11-2	TGTGCCAGCAGCTGGCAGGGGGTATATTCACCCCTCCACTTT	CASSWQGVYSPLHF
TRBD1	.	16	TRBJ2-2	TRBV4-2	TGTGCCAGCAGCCAATTGGGACAGGTGAACACCGGGGAGCTGTTTTTT	CASSQLGQVNTGELFF
.	.	13	TRBJ1-1	TRBV20-1	TGCAGTGCTAGCGCCGTTATGAACACTGAAGCTTTCTTT	CSASAVMNTEAFF
.	few	10	TRBJ2-5	TRBV30	TGTGCCTGGGGCTTGGGGACCCAGTACTTC	CAWGLGTQYF
.	.	15	TRBJ2-3	TRBV18	TGTGCCAGCTCACGGGGGACAAAGCGTACAGATACGCAGTATTTT	CASSRGTKRTDTQYF
TRBD2	.	15	TRBJ2-1	TRBV15	TGTGCCACCAGCAGTCTAGCGGGGGGGCTCGAGACCCGGTACTTC	CATSSLAGGLETRYF
.	few	13	TRBJ2-5	TRBV27	TGTGCCAGCAGCCCTGTTGAGGGGAGCCTACTCTACTTC	CASSPVEGSLLYF
TRBD1	.	18	TRBJ2-6	TRBV4-2	TGTGCCAGCAGCCAAGAGAGCAGGGGGCGCGCTGGGGCCAACGTCCTGACTTTC	CASSQESRGRAGANVLTF
.	.	16	TRBJ2-2	TRBV7-2	TGTGCCAGCAGCTACAGGGCGACTACTTACACCGGGGAGCTGTTTTTT	CASSYRATTYTGELFF
.	.	14	TRBJ2-5	TRBV4-2	TGTGCCAGCAGCCAAGATTTTAGAGCGGAGACCCAGTACTTC	CASSQDFRAETQYF
.	few	14	TRBJ2-7	TRBV6-1	TGTGCCAGCAGTGCGGACGGGACTTCCTACGAGCAGTACTTC	CASSADGTSYEQYF
TRBD1	few	17	TRBJ2-2	TRBV24-1	TGTGCCACCGGCGGCGGGACAGGGGGCCCGAACACCGGGGAGCTGTTTTTT	CATGGGTGGPNTGELFF
.	.	15	TRBJ1-2	TRBV21-1	TGTGCCAGCAGCGGAACCGGGACAGAATCCTATGGCTACACCTTC	CASSGTGTESYGYTF
.	.	14	TRBJ2-3	TRBV7-9	TGTGCCAGCACGGGGCGGACTAGCACAGATACGCAGTATTTT	CASTGRTSTDTQYF
TRBD2	many	15	TRBJ2-5	TRBV5-1	TGCGCCAGCAGCCGGAAAAGCGGGGAACAAGAGACCCAGTACTTC	CASSRKSGEQETQYF
.	few	13	TRBJ2-4	TRBV20-1	TGCAGTGTCAACGGGCAGGAAAAAAACATTCAGTACTTC	CSVNGQEKNIQYF
.	.	15	TRBJ1-2	TRBV3-1	TGTGCCAGCACCGAAGGGGGGGCCTCCGTCTATGGCTACACCTTC	CASTEGGASVYGYTF
.	.	13	TRBJ2-2	TRBV4-1	TGCGCCAGCAGCCAGATCCGAACCGGGGAGCTGTTTTTT	CASSQIRTGELFF
TRBD2	few	15	TRBJ2-5	TRBV7-2	TGTGCCAGCAGCTTAAGGGCTAGCGGGGAGGAGACCCAGTACTTC	CASSLRASGEETQYF
TRBD1	.	15	TRBJ2-5	TRBV5-1	TGCGCCAGCAGCCCGGGACAGGTTCAGCCGGAGACCCAGTACTTC	CASSPGQVQPETQYF
.	.	12	TRBJ1-4	TRBV6-5	TGTGCCAGCGGTGGGCAGCGTGAAAAACTGTTTTTT	CASGGQREKLFF
.	.	17	TRBJ2-1	TRBV7-9	TGTGCCAGCAGCTTAGTCCCCCAGGGCAGCTCCTACAATGAGCAGTTCTTC	CASSLVPQGSSYNEQFF
TRBD2	.	14	TRBJ2-7	TRBV30	TGTGCCTGGGCTCCCAGCGGGGTAATCTACGAGCAGTACTTC	CAWAPSGVIYEQYF
.	few	16	TRBJ2-4	TRBV6-5	TGTGCCAGCAGTTACCCTAAAGTAATAGCCAAAAACATTCAGTACTTC	CASSYPKVIAKNIQYF
.	few	11	TRBJ2-5	TRBV7-9	TGTGCCGGACAATTTCGGGAGACCCAGTACTTC	CAGQFRETQYF
.	few	13	TRBJ1-2	TRBV5-5	TGTGCCAGCAGCTTCAGACTTGGGGATGGCTACACCTTC	CASSFRLGDGYTF
TRBD1	.	12	TRBJ2-1	TRBV30	TGTGCCTGGACAGGGGGATTTGGTGAGCAGTTCTTC	CAWTGGFGEQFF
.	.	14	TRBJ1-2	TRBV28	TGTGCCAGCAGTCCCTATCTACAGGGATCCGGCTACACCTTC	CASSPYLQGSGYTF
TRBD2	.	16	TRBJ2-3	TRBV6-1	TGTGCCAGCAGTGAAGCGGCGGGACTAGCGTCAGATACGCAGTATTTT	CASSEAAGLASDTQYF
TRBD2	.	19	TRBJ2-5	TRBV18	TGTGCCAGCTCACCACCTAGGCGAGGACTAGCGGGGACGAAAGAGACCCAGTACTTC	CASSPPRRGLAGTKETQYF
.	once	18	TRBJ2-5	TRBV7-8	TGTGCCAGCAGCTTAGGGTGGATGGACAGTGGGGTCCGGGAGACCCAGTACTTC	CASSLGWMDSGVRETQYF
.	few	12	TRBJ1-2	TRBV29-1	TGCAGCGTGATGGAGGGAACCGACGGCTACACCTTC	CSVMEGTDGYTF
TRBD1	few	15	TRBJ1-4	TRBV28	TGTGCCAGCAGGGAACAGGGGGCAATGGGTGAAAAACTGTTTTTT	CASREQGAMGEKLFF